This T cell receptor beta chain is from a study of beta chain features in type 1 diabetes. Study-level results: Shorter TCRB CDR3s, moderately but significantly so, were found in Type 1 diabetes patients in all four CD4+ subsets.

Remarks on this clone: Its specificity is not known.

CDR1 MNHEY and CDR2 SVGAGI come from the germline V gene. This CDR3 comprises 14 residues. V was clipped by 5 bases and J by 0 bases, with 9 bases between them. A single heparinised blood sample, averaging approximately 116 mL, was obtained per donor. Expressed TCRB transcripts were sequenced after all isolated RNA was converted to cDNA. Some clones are missing from TCRdb's copy, which holds only in-frame ones; the method was immunoSEQ multiplex PCR. The table includes about 150,000 clones, around 10% detected once. Sequenced input: central memory CD4+ T cells from blood. The sequence was obtained from a man aged 18 to 30 in good health. This chain joins TRBV6-5 and TRBJ2-3; D possibly corresponds to TRBD1 (6 bases). CDR3 nucleotide sequence: TGTGCCAGCAGTATTGGACAGAGCACAGATACGCAGTATTTT. This encodes CASSIGQSTDTQYF.